This TCR beta chain comes out of a study of T cell responses to AZD1222 COVID-19 vaccine. Study-level information: Both about-4-week and about-12-week second-dose recipients were combined.

Data came from immunoSEQ multiplex PCR; TCRdb stores just in-frame clones and leaves some out. The sample has around 120,000 clones; over 85% are singletons. Study-wide results and limits: It was only five to seven AZD1222 recipients who were seropositive at baseline. Donor demographics were predominantly white British with a female majority; clonal diversity may be underestimated. No day 14 peak samples; only post-peak repertoires were characterized.

The germline V and J ends were trimmed by 0 bases and 1 base, with 10 bases remaining between them. The CDR3 sequence is 15 residues long. Germline assignment: CDR1 SGDLS and CDR2 YYNGEE. Turning to this clone: Its antigen is unknown.

The origin of this receptor is an adult in good health. The sequenced sample was peripheral blood, obtained on day 0 of AZD1222 vaccination. The chain employs TRBV9 and TRBJ1-1; weak D call: TRBD1 (6 bases). CDR3 nucleotide sequence: TGTGCCAGCAGCGTAGGATCAGGGGCGAACACTGAAGCTTTCTTT. Protein: CASSVGSGANTEAFF.